This passage covers 20 T cell receptor beta chains from one sample sequenced in a study of T cell repertoires in cytomegalovirus infection. Their target antigens are unknown. TCRdb redid the calling of the reads with MiXCR, one entry per CDR3 protein. Of about a million distinct CDR3 sequences in the sample, around 29% were seen once. Sequencing was performed on cultured CD8+ T cells from PBMCs, taken from culture after CMV antigen stimulation. The receptors originated from a human donor in good health (CMV status not recorded). Some clones in this sample may be carry-over from other donors' samples.

This clonotype was seen at least ten times. The rearrangement joins TRBV7-2 to TRBJ2-3, with 9 bases fitting TRBD2. The V gene end was trimmed by 5 bases and the J gene end by 2 bases; junction bases not matched to a gene: 8. This CDR3 is 16 amino acids long. The germline V gene encodes CDR1 SGHTA and CDR2 FQGNSA. The CDR3 reads CASSPGTSYNTDTQYF. CDR3 DNA: TGTGCCAGCAGCCCCGGGACTAGCTATAACACAGATACGCAGTATTTT.

This clonotype occurred a few times. The chain uses TRBV3-1 and TRBJ1-6; no clear D. CDR1 and CDR2 (germline): LGHDT, YNNKEL (reference sequence). CDR3 length: 13 amino acids. Trimming took 5 bases from V and 7 from J, leaving 9 bases between them. CDR3 in amino acids: CASSTHINSPLHF. The CDR3 nucleotides are TGTGCCAGCAGCACACACATCAATTCACCCCTCCACTTT.

This clonotype showed up just a few times. The chain employs TRBV6-5 and TRBJ1-3; no clear D gene. The V end lost 0 bases, the J end lost 4 bases, and 4 bases lay between the germline ends. Germline CDR1 and CDR2: MNHEY and SVGAGI. The CDR3 is 13 residues long. CDR3: CASSYSVGNTIYF. CDR3 coding DNA: TGTGCCAGCAGTTACTCGGTCGGAAACACCATATATTTT.

This clonotype showed up just a few times. The chain joins TRBV7-9 to TRBJ2-1, with a possible D match to TRBD2 (6 bases). CDR3 length equals 16 residues. CDR1 and CDR2 (germline): SEHNR, FQNEAQ (reference sequence). V shed 5 bases and J shed 5 bases, with 19 bases lying between them. This CDR3 reads CASSPPAGTADNEQFF. Here the CDR3 DNA reads TGTGCCAGCAGCCCTCCGGCGGGGACTGCGGACAATGAGCAGTTCTTC.

This clonotype was detected a few times. The chain combines TRBV29-1 with TRBJ1-2; D gene uncertain. Trimming left V 7 bases short and J 4 bases short, with 10 bases between. The CDR3 extends over 11 amino acids. Germline CDR1 and CDR2: SQVTM and ANQGSEA. The CDR3 nucleotides read TGCAGCGCCGAAGTCCGCTATGGCTACACCTTC. Protein sequence: CSAEVRYGYTF.

There are many counts of this clonotype. This rearrangement joins TRBV11-1 to TRBJ2-1; unclear D gene. V shed 2 bases and J shed 4 bases, with 9 bases lying between them. The germline V gene has CDR1 SGHAT and CDR2 FQDESV (reference sequence). This CDR3 is built from 14 residues. CDR3 coding DNA: TGTGCCAGCAGCTTAAACGGTCTATACAATGAGCAGTTCTTC. Translated, it gives CASSLNGLYNEQFF.

The rearrangement joins TRBV6-2 or TRBV6-3 to TRBJ2-7, with D perhaps matching TRBD1 or TRBD2 (6 bases each). Germline-derived CDR1 and CDR2 are MNHEY and SVGEGT. Trimming removed 9 bases at V and 6 bases at J, with 15 bases between. The CDR3 loop spans 12 amino acids. For the CDR3, the DNA is TGTGCCAGTGGAAGGGGGGCTGGCGAGCAGTACGTC. It encodes CASGRGAGEQYV.

This clonotype has ten or more counts. The junction shows a germline mismatch at one end, possibly a read error. V and J are TRBV7-2 and TRBJ2-1; TRBD1 matches at 7 bases. The CDR3 contains 15 residues. CDR1 is SGHTA and CDR2 is FQGNSA in the germline V gene. The CDR3 nucleotides read TGTGCCAGCAGGTTAGGACAGGATGGATACAATGAGCAGTTCTTC. Protein sequence: CASRLGQDGYNEQFF.

This chain connects TRBV28 to TRBJ1-5; D not resolved. CDR1 is MDHEN and CDR2 is SYDVKM in the germline V gene. Trimming took 11 bases from V and 1 from J, leaving 27 bases between them. There are 18 residues in the CDR3. The CDR3 DNA is TGTGCCGGATCCCTAAGAAGGGCCTCTCCCCGGAGCAATCAGCCCCAGCATTTT. Its protein is CAGSLRRASPRSNQPQHF.

The CDR3: CASSWTSGGPEQFF. In nucleotides, the CDR3 is TGTGCCAGCAGTTGGACTAGCGGGGGCCCCGAGCAGTTCTTC. The J gene is TRBJ2-1, the V gene TRBV6-8, with 13 bases aligning to TRBD2. This CDR3 region has 14 residues. Trimming cost V 4 bases and J 10 bases; bases outside gene matches: 4. CDR1 is MNHGY, CDR2 SAAAGT, per germline.

This chain connects TRBV27 to TRBJ2-1; TRBD1 agrees at 10 bases. Germline CDR1 reads MNHEY; CDR2 reads SMNVEV (reference sequence). The CDR3 extends over 14 amino acids. V lost 6 bases and J lost 3; bases outside the gene matches: 2. The CDR3 DNA reads as TGTGCCAGCAGGGGACAGGGGTACTACAATGAGCAGTTCTTC. Amino acid sequence: CASRGQGYYNEQFF.

The chain combines TRBV10-3 with TRBJ2-3, with 8 positions matching TRBD2. Germline V gives CDR1 ENHRY, CDR2 SYGVKD. This CDR3 contains 14 residues. V gave up 6 bases and J gave up 3 bases; unmatched junction bases: 5. CDR3 loop: CAISRGGSTDTQYF. CDR3 DNA: TGTGCCATCAGCCGGGGGGGGTCGACAGATACGCAGTATTTT.

This chain uses TRBV20-1 with TRBJ1-6; 11 bases are shared with TRBD1. V trimming: 6 bases; J trimming: 0 bases; junction bases outside the gene matches: 7. The CDR3 loop spans 17 amino acids. Germline CDR1 is DFQATT and CDR2 is SNEGSKA (reference sequence). The CDR3 is CSAVGQGAGSYNSPLHF. The CDR3 DNA reads TGCAGTGCCGTTGGACAGGGGGCCGGCTCCTATAATTCACCCCTCCACTTT.

V usage is TRBV7-9 and J usage is TRBJ2-5; TRBD2 is a possible D gene (7 bases). The germline V and J ends were trimmed by 4 bases and 4 bases, with 13 bases remaining between them. The CDR3 extends over 14 amino acids. Germline values: CDR1 SEHNR, CDR2 FQNEAQ (reference sequence). The CDR3 reads CASSSWGGRETQYF. The DNA of the CDR3 is TGTGCCAGCAGCTCTTGGGGGGGCAGAGAGACCCAGTACTTC.

As concerns this clonotype: Germline is not matched at one junction end, which may reflect a read error. The chain has TRBV28 and TRBJ1-1; D unresolved. The germline V gene encodes CDR1 MDHEN and CDR2 SYDVKM. The CDR3 consists of 13 residues. CDR3 protein: CVSSFTLNTEAFF. The CDR3 DNA reads as TGTGTCAGCAGTTTTACCCTCAACACTGAAGCTTTCTTT.

This clonotype has a handful of counts. The chain couples TRBV5-4 to TRBJ2-3; D is perhaps TRBD2 (5 bases). This CDR3 is 16 amino acids long. The V gene lost 2 bases and the J gene lost 1 base, with 14 bases spanning the gap. Germline V gene lookup returns CDR1 SGHNT and CDR2 YYREEE (reference sequence). CDR3 loop: CASSFPLQRGTDTQYF. The CDR3 DNA sequence: TGTGCCAGCAGCTTCCCTCTACAGAGGGGCACAGATACGCAGTATTTT.

The sample holds a few counts of this clonotype. V gene TRBV11-2 combines with J gene TRBJ2-7, with D perhaps TRBD1 (5 bases). Per the germline V gene, CDR1 is SGHAT and CDR2 is FQNNGV. V was cut by 5 bases and J by 4 bases, with 15 bases left in between. The CDR3 covers 14 residues. The CDR3 nucleotides read TGTGCCAGCAGCACTCGGCCCCAGGGTTACGAGCAGTACGTC. As protein: CASSTRPQGYEQYV.

There are many counts of this clonotype. The chain combines TRBV7-8 with TRBJ2-1, with D possibly being TRBD1 (6 bases). CDR1 and CDR2 (germline): SGHVS, FQNEAQ. This CDR3 has 15 residues. Trimming took off 2 bases at V and 5 bases at J, with 13 bases between the two ends. CDR3 bases: TGTGCCAGCAGCTTACCGGGACACCTCCACAATGAGCAGTTCTTC. The encoded protein is CASSLPGHLHNEQFF.

The chain joins TRBV2 to TRBJ1-5; D call uncertain. The V gene lost 0 bases and the J gene lost 0 bases, with 15 bases spanning the gap. CDR1 and CDR2 (germline): SNHLY, FYNNEI. CDR3 length: 18 amino acids. CDR3 nucleotide sequence: TGTGCCAGCAGTGAAGCGTATCCATTTGCGGATAGCAATCAGCCCCAGCATTTT. Amino acid sequence: CASSEAYPFADSNQPQHF.

The V and J genes are TRBV12-5 and TRBJ2-1; possibly TRBD1 for D (6 bases). Trimming removed 7 bases at V and 6 bases at J, with 10 bases between. CDR1 LGHNT and CDR2 FRNRAP come from the germline V gene. The CDR3 contains 12 residues. The CDR3 DNA sequence: TGTGCTAGTGTATTGGGGGCCAATGAGCAGTTCTTC. Translation gives CASVLGANEQFF.